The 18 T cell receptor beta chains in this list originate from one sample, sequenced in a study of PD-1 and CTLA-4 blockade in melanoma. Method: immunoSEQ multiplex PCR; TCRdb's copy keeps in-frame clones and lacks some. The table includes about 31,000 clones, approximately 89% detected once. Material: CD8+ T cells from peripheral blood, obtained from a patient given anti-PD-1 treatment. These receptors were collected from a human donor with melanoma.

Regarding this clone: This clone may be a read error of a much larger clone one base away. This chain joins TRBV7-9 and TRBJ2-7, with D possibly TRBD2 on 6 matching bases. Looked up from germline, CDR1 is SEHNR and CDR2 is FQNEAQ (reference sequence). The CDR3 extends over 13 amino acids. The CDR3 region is CASSPGTSYGQYF. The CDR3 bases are TGTGCCAGCAGCCCGGGGACTTCCTACGGGCAGTACTTC. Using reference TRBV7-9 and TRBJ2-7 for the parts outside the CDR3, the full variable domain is DTGVSQNPRHKITKRGQNVTFRCDPISEHNRLYWYRQTLGQGPEFLTYFQNEAQLEKSRLLSDRFSAERPKGSFSTLEIQRTEQGDSAMYLCASSPGTSYGQYFGPGTRLTVT.

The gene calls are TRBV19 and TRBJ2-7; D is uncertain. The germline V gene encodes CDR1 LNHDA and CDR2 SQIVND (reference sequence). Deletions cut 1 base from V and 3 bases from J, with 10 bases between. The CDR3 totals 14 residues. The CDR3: CASSIGPPGYEQYF. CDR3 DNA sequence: TGTGCCAGTAGTATAGGGCCCCCAGGCTACGAGCAGTACTTC. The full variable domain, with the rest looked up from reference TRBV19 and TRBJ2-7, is DGGITQSPKYLFRKEGQNVTLSCEQNLNHDAMYWYRQDPGQGLRLIYYSQIVNDFQKGDIAEGYSVSREKKESFPLTVTSAQKNPTAFYLCASSIGPPGYEQYFGPGTRLTVT.

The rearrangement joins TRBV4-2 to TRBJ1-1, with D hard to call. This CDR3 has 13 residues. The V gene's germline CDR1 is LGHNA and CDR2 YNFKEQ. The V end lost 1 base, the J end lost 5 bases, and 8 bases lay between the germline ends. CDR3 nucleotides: TGTGCCAGCAGCCAAGTCACCGGAACTGAAGCTTTCTTT. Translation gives CASSQVTGTEAFF.

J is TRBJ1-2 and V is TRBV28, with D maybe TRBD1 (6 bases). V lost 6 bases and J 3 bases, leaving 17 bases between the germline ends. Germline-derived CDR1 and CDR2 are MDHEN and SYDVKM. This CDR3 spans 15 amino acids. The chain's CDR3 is CASRDTGTLHYGYTF. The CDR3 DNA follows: TGTGCCAGCAGGGATACAGGGACTCTTCACTATGGCTACACCTTC.

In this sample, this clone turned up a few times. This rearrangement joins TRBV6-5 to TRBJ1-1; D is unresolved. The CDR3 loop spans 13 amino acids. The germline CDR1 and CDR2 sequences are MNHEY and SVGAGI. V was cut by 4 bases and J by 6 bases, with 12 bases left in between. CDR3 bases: TGTGCCAGCAGTTTTGTCGGGTCTGCTGAAGCTTTCTTT. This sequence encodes CASSFVGSAEAFF.

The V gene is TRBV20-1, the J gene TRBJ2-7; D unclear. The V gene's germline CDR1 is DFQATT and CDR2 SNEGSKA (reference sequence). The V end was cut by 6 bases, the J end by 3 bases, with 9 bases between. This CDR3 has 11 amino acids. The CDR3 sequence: CSAPNVYEQYF. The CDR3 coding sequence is TGCAGTGCCCCTAACGTCTACGAGCAGTACTTC.

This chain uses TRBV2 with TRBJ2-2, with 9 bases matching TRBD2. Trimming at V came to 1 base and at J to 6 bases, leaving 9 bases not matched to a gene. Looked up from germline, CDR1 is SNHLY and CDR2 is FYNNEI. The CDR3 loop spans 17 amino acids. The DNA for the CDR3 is TGTGCCAGCAGTGAAGTTGTTGGCGGGAGGGCCGCCGGGGAGCTGTTTTTT. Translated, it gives CASSEVVGGRAAGELFF.

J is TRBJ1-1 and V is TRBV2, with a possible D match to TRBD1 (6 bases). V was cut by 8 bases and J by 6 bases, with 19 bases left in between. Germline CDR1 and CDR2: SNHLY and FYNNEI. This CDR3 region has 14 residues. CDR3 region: CASDEAGESAEAFF. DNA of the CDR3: TGTGCCAGCGACGAGGCAGGGGAATCGGCTGAAGCTTTCTTT.

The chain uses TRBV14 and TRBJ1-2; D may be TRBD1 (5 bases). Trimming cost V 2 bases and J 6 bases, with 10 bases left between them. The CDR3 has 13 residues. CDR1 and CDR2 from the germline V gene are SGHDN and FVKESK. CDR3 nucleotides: TGTGCCAGCAGCCAAAGAATAGGGGATGGCTACACCTTC. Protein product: CASSQRIGDGYTF.

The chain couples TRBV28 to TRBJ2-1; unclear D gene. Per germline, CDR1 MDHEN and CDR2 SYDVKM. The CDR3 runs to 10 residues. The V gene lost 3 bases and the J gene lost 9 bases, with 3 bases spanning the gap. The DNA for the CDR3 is TGTGCCAGCAGTTTCACTGAGCAGTTCTTC. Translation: CASSFTEQFF.

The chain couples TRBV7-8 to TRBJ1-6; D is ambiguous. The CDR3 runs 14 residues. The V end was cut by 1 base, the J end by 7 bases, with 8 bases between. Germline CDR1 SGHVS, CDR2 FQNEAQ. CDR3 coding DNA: TGTGCCAGCAGCTTAGTGACCGGGAATTCACCCCTCCACTTT. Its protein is CASSLVTGNSPLHF.

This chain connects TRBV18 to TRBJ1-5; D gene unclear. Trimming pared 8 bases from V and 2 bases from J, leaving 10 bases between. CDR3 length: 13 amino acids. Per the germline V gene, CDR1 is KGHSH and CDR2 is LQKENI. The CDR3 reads CASGREGNQPQHF. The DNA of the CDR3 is TGTGCCAGCGGGCGGGAGGGCAATCAGCCCCAGCATTTT.

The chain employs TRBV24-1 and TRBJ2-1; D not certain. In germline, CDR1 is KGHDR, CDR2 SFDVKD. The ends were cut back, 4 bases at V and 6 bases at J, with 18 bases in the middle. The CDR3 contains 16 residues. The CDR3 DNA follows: TGTGCCACCAGTGACACTACAGAAGATTGGGTCAATGAGCAGTTCTTC. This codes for CATSDTTEDWVNEQFF.

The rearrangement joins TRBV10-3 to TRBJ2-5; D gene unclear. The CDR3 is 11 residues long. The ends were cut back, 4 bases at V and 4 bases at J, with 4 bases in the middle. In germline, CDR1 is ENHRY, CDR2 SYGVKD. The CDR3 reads CAISVAETQYF. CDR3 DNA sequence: TGTGCCATCAGTGTAGCAGAGACCCAGTACTTC.

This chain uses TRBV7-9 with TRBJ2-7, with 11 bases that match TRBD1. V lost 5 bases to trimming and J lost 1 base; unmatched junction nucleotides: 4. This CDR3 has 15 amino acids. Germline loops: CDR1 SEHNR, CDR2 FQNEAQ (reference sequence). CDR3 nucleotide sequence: TGTGCCAGCAGCCCGGGACAGGGGGAGTCCTACGAGCAGTACTTC. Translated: CASSPGQGESYEQYF.

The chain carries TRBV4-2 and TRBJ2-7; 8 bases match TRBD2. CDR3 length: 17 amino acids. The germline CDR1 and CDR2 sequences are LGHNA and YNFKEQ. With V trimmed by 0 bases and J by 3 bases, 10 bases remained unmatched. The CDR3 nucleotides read TGTGCCAGCAGCCAAGAAGTCCCGGGACTAGGGGACTACGAGCAGTACTTC. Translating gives CASSQEVPGLGDYEQYF.

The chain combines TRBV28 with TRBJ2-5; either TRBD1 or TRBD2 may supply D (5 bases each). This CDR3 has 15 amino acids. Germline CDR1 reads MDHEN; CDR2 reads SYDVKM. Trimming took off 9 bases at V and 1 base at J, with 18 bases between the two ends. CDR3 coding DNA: TGTGCCAGTAGACTCGACCCCGGGACCCAAGAGACCCAGTACTTC. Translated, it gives CASRLDPGTQETQYF. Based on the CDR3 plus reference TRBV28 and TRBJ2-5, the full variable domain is DVKVTQSSRYLVKRTGEKVFLECVQDMDHENMFWYRQDPGLGLRLIYFSYDVKMKEKGDIPEGYSVSREKKERFSLILESASTNQTSMYLCASRLDPGTQETQYFGPGTRLLVL.

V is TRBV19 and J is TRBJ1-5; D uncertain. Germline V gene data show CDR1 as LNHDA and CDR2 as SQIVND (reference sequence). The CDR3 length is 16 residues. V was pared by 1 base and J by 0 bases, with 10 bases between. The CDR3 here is CASSIGADSSNQPQHF. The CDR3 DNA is TGTGCCAGTAGTATAGGGGCAGATAGTAGCAATCAGCCCCAGCATTTT.